The present entry profiles one TCR beta chain with its context. Its antigen remains unidentified. The authors reverse transcribed all of the isolated RNA, so sequencing captured expressed TCRB transcripts. Profiled with immunoSEQ multiplex PCR; TCRdb holds only in-frame clones, not every one. The repertoire holds approximately 70,000 clones, 49% seen once, with 0.65% to 0.85% in the top ten. The data were obtained in a study of beta chain features in type 1 diabetes. Study-wide findings and caveats: In the patient group, naive, central memory and Treg TCRB repertoires seemed more alike than in the healthy donor group. In every one of the four CD4+ subsets, TCRB CDR3s were moderately but significantly shorter in Type 1 diabetes patients.

The CDR3 contains 15 residues. Germline trimming cut 4 bases from V and 1 base from J; bases unmatched to any gene: 4. Germline V gene lookup returns CDR1 MNHNS and CDR2 SASEGT. The chain is built from TRBV6-1 and TRBJ2-1; 7 bases line up with TRBD2. The TCR originated in a man aged 30 to 45 with type 1 diabetes. Input material: central memory CD4+ T cells from blood. CDR3 in amino acids: CASSAAGASYNEQFF. CDR3 nucleotide sequence: TGTGCCAGCAGTGCGGCGGGAGCGTCCTACAATGAGCAGTTCTTC.